These 10 T cell receptor beta chains came from one sample sequenced in a study of T cell repertoires in cytomegalovirus infection. TCRdb re-called the reads with MiXCR, one entry per CDR3 protein. This sample yields 100,000 to 120,000 distinct CDR3 sequences, of which 30% are seen a single time; 41% belongs to the top ten. For these TCRs, the target antigens are not known. Sequenced here: CD8+ T cells from cultured PBMCs, sampled from culture after CMV antigen stimulation. The receptors stem from a human donor in good health (CMV status not recorded). Some clones in this sample may be carry-over from other donors' samples.

The rearrangement joins TRBV5-1 to TRBJ1-4, with TRBD1 identical over 10 bases. V shed 4 bases, J shed 6 bases, and the junction held 9 bases outside the gene matches. Germline loops: CDR1 SGHRS, CDR2 YFSETQ. The CDR3 runs to 16 residues. This CDR3 is CASSPYRDRGYEKLFF. In DNA form, the CDR3 reads TGCGCCAGCAGCCCGTACCGGGACAGGGGATATGAAAAACTGTTTTTT. The full variable domain, its missing parts supplied by reference TRBV5-1 and TRBJ1-4, is KAGVTQTPRYLIKTRGQQVTLSCSPISGHRSVSWYQQTPGQGLQFLFEYFSETQRNKGNFPGRFSGRQFSNSRSEMNVSTLELGDSALYLCASSPYRDRGYEKLFFGSGTQLSVL.

The CDR3 bases are TGTGCCAGCAGTCTAAGGGGAAGCTACGAGCAGTACTTC. This codes for CASSLRGSYEQYF. The rearrangement uses TRBV25-1 and TRBJ2-7; perhaps TRBD1 as D (5 bases). Per germline, CDR1 MGHDK and CDR2 SYGVNS. The CDR3 is made up of 13 amino acids. V was trimmed by 5 bases and J by 3 bases, leaving 11 bases between them.

This clonotype was counted between two and nine times. This chain uses TRBV7-2 with TRBJ2-7; 8 bases map to TRBD2. CDR3 length equals 14 residues. Germline values: CDR1 SGHTA, CDR2 FQGNSA. V was clipped by 5 bases and J by 2 bases; unmatched bases: 5. The CDR3 loop is CASSVGLGAYEQYF. CDR3 coding DNA: TGTGCCAGCAGCGTGGGACTAGGGGCCTACGAGCAGTACTTC.

This clonotype turned up a few times. This chain joins TRBV7-6 and TRBJ2-1, with D tentatively TRBD2 (7 bases). The CDR3 runs 15 residues. The germline CDR1 and CDR2 sequences are SGHVS and FNYEAQ. V lost 3 bases, J lost 5 bases, and 14 bases lay in between. DNA of the CDR3: TGTGCCAGCAGCTTTAGGGGGGGGCGGGACAATGAGCAGTTCTTC. Its protein is CASSFRGGRDNEQFF.

The V and J genes are TRBV6-2 or TRBV6-3 and TRBJ2-5; the D is unclear. With 4 bases removed from V and 3 bases from J, the gap between germline ends came to 15 bases. CDR1 is MNHEY, CDR2 SVGEGT, per germline. The CDR3 runs 15 residues. CDR3 nucleotides: TGTGCCAGCAGTTCGTCTGGGAACTTTGAAGAGACCCAGTACTTC. Its protein product is CASSSSGNFEETQYF.

J is TRBJ1-4 and V is TRBV15; no reliable D call. CDR1 LNHNV and CDR2 YYDKDF come from the germline V gene (reference sequence). V was cut by 0 bases and J by 5 bases, with 10 bases left in between. This CDR3 is built from 15 residues. The chain's CDR3 is CATSRDQNLNEKLFF. The CDR3 nucleotides read TGTGCCACCAGCAGAGACCAGAACCTAAATGAAAAACTGTTTTTT.

This clonotype was found many times. The chain uses TRBV10-3 and TRBJ1-4; D gene uncertain. V lost 0 bases and J lost 7, with 12 bases in between. This CDR3 is 15 amino acids long. Germline CDR1 and CDR2: ENHRY and SYGVKD. The CDR3 is CAISESVRTGEKLFF. The CDR3, as DNA: TGTGCCATCAGTGAGTCGGTGAGGACCGGTGAAAAACTGTTTTTT.

Ten or more counts support this clonotype. This chain connects TRBV11-2 to TRBJ1-2; D unresolved. CDR3 length: 15 amino acids. The V gene's germline CDR1 is SGHAT and CDR2 FQNNGV. The germline V and J ends were trimmed by 6 bases and 1 base, with 15 bases remaining between them. CDR3 bases: TGTGCCAGCAGTCAGGCTGGAACAGTTAACTATGGCTACACCTTC. It encodes CASSQAGTVNYGYTF.

The V and J genes are TRBV5-5 and TRBJ2-1; D not certain. V was clipped by 4 bases and J by 7 bases, with 18 bases between them. The CDR3 is made up of 15 amino acids. The germline V gene has CDR1 SGHKS and CDR2 YYEKEE (reference sequence). This CDR3 reads CASSPFTQVTNEQFF. CDR3 nucleotide sequence: TGTGCCAGCAGCCCCTTTACGCAGGTTACTAATGAGCAGTTCTTC.

This clonotype was detected a few times. The chain employs TRBV7-8 and TRBJ2-7; no reliable D call. V was trimmed by 2 bases and J by 1 base, leaving 12 bases between them. Germline CDR1 reads SGHVS; CDR2 reads FQNEAQ. This CDR3 is 15 amino acids long. CDR3 sequence (DNA): TGTGCCAGCAGCTTACGGGCAGACCCATCCTACGAGCAGTACTTC. This gives the protein CASSLRADPSYEQYF.